Only a few counts were recorded for the clone carrying this TCR beta chain. One entry per CDR3 protein, called by TCRdb with MiXCR from the RT-PCR reads. Found here are about 230,000 distinct CDR3 sequences, approximately 14% of them singletons; the top ten hold roughly 12%. This specimen belongs to a study of patients and donors after allogeneic stem cell transplantation. The CDR3 totals 17 residues. J was trimmed by 5 bases and V by 1 base; bases with no gene match: 11. The germline V gene has CDR1 SGHTA and CDR2 FQGNSA. Source material: blood, either unsorted or a sorted T cell fraction (not recorded which). The V call is TRBV7-2, the J call TRBJ2-1; the match to TRBD2 covers 7 bases. The TCR was taken from a human donor who was either an allogeneic HSCT recipient or a stem cell or donor lymphocyte infusion donor (not recorded which). It is not recorded whose cells these are; they may come from a transplant donor. CDR3 sequence (DNA): TGTGCCAGCAGCTTAGGGGGTCCTTGGGAGGGAAACAATGAGCAGTTCTTC. Translating it yields CASSLGGPWEGNNEQFF.